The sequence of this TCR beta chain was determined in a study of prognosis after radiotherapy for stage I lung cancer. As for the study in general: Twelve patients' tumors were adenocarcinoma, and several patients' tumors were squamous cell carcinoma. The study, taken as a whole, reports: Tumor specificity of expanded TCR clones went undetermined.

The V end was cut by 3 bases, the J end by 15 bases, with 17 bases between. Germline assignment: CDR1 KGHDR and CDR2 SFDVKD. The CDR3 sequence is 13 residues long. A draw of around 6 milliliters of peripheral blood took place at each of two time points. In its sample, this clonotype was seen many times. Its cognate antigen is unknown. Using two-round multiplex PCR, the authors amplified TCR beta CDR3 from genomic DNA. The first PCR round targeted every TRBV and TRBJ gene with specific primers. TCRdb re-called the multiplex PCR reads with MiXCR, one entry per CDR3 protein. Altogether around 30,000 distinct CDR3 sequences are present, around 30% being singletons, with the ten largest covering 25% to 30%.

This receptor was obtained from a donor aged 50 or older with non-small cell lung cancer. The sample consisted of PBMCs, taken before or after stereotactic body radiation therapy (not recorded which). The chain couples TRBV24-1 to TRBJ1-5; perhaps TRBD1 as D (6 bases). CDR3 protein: CATSDGTRQEWHF. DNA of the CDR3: TGTGCCACCAGTGATGGGACCCGACAGGAGTGGCATTTT.